This TCR beta chain came from a study of cytomegalovirus exposure and HLA in healthy donors. Notes on the study in general: Reportedly, fewer N-insertions than the approximately 610-donor mean appeared in an Asian-associated ancestry cluster in a later analysis. HLA restriction was apparent for most CMV-associated TCR beta chains in a later analysis. Overall, around 160 TCR beta chains were annotated as cytomegalovirus-associated.

The ends lost 5 bases at V and 2 bases at J; junction bases unmatched: 4. The CDR3 loop spans 15 amino acids. Germline V gene lookup returns CDR1 MDHEN and CDR2 SYDVKM. Primers for the PCR totalled 60 Vbeta and 13 Jbeta. The assay was immunoSEQ multiplex PCR, and TCRdb's table has in-frame clones only and misses some. The sample includes about 110,000 clones, approximately 84% seen only once; the top ten take about 1.8%. As to this clone: The antigen remains unidentified.

This clonotype was obtained from a man aged 40-50 years in good health and CMV-seronegative. The V and J genes are TRBV28 and TRBJ2-1; TRBD1 matches 9 bases. The specimen sequenced was PBMCs. The CDR3 loop is CASSLWTGAYNEQFF. CDR3 coding DNA: TGTGCCAGCAGTCTTTGGACAGGGGCCTACAATGAGCAGTTCTTC.